What follows describes a single TCR beta chain. In the PCR, 60 Vbeta and 13 Jbeta primers were used. Authors' analysis steps: In a later analysis, roughly 11 million of 65 million to 80 million unique beta chains occurred in at least two donors. The method was immunoSEQ multiplex PCR; TCRdb's version includes in-frame clones alone and lacks a portion of them. The V and J calls and clone size come from that table; D and trimming were worked out from the DNA. Of 90,000 to 110,000 clones in the sample, 75% to 85% were seen once. Sampled while nominally healthy, donors likely had unrecorded immune exposures. V lost 1 base and J lost 4, with 4 bases in between. The CDR3 length is 13 residues. CDR1 is SEHNR and CDR2 is FQNEAQ in the germline V gene (reference sequence). These data originate in a study of cytomegalovirus exposure and HLA in healthy donors. Study-wide context: T cells numbering about 179 million yielded approximately 100 million unique TCR beta sequences in an earlier analysis. The early release's HLA-typed donors yielded approximately 85 million unique TCRs.

The clonotype was recovered from a man between 25 and 39 years old in good health and CMV-seronegative. The chain carries TRBV7-9 and TRBJ2-2; D unclear. Material: PBMCs. The CDR3 here is CASSLVRTGELFF. CDR3 nucleotides: TGTGCCAGCAGCTTAGTGCGCACCGGGGAGCTGTTTTTT.